Given below is one T cell receptor (beta chain) in context. The antigen remains unidentified. The CDR3 extends over 17 amino acids. V was pared by 0 bases and J by 3 bases, with 16 bases between. Germline lookup yields CDR1 SGHRS and CDR2 YFSETQ. This record comes from a study of cytomegalovirus exposure and HLA in healthy donors. Findings of the study overall: Cytomegalovirus-associated status was assigned to some 160 TCR beta chains.

The method was immunoSEQ multiplex PCR; TCRdb's version includes in-frame clones alone and lacks a portion of them. The sample includes about 95,000 clones, 85% of them seen just once. This sequence was found in a man between 18 and 35 years old in good health and CMV-seropositive. Sequencing input: PBMCs. This sequence joins TRBV5-1 and TRBJ1-3; perhaps TRBD1 as D (6 bases). The CDR3 is CASSLVDSSWFGNTIYF. The CDR3 nucleotides read TGCGCCAGCAGCTTGGTGGACAGCTCTTGGTTTGGAAACACCATATATTTT.